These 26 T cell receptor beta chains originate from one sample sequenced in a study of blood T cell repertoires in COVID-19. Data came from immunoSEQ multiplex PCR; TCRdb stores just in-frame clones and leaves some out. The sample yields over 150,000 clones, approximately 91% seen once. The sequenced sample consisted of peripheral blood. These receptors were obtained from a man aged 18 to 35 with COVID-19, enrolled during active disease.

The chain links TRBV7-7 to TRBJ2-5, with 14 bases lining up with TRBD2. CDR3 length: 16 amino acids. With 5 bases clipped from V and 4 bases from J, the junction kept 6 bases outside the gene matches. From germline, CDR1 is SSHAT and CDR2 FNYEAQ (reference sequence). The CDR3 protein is CASSTLGLAGGETQYF. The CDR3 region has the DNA TGTGCCAGCAGCACCCTCGGACTAGCGGGAGGAGAGACCCAGTACTTC.

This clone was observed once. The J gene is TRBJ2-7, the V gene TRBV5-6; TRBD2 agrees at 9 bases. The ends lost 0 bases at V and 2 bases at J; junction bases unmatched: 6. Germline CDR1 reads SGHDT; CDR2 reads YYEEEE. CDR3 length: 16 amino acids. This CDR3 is CASSLARVAGAYEQYF. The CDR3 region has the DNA TGTGCCAGCAGCTTGGCTAGGGTAGCGGGAGCCTACGAGCAGTACTTC.

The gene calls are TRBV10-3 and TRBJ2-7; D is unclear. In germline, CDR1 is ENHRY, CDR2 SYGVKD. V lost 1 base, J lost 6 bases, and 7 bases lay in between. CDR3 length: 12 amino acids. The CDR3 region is CAISELGAEQYF. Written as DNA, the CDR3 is TGTGCCATCAGTGAGTTGGGCGCCGAGCAGTACTTC.

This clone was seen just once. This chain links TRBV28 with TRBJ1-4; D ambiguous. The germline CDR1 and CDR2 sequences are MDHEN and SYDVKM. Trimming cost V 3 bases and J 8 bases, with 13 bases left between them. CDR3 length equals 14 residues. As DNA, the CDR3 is TGTGCCAGCAGTTTCTCCCATAGAGGGGAAAAACTGTTTTTT. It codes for CASSFSHRGEKLFF. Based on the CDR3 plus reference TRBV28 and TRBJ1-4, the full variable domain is DVKVTQSSRYLVKRTGEKVFLECVQDMDHENMFWYRQDPGLGLRLIYFSYDVKMKEKGDIPEGYSVSREKKERFSLILESASTNQTSMYLCASSFSHRGEKLFFGSGTQLSVL.

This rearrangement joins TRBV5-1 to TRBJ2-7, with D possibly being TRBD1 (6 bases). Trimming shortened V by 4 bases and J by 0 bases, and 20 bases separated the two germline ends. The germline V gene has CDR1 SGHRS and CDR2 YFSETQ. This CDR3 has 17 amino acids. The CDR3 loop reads CASSTEVQGPISYEQYF. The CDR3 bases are TGCGCCAGCAGCACCGAAGTACAGGGCCCTATCTCCTACGAGCAGTACTTC. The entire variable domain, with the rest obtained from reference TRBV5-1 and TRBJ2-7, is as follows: KAGVTQTPRYLIKTRGQQVTLSCSPISGHRSVSWYQQTPGQGLQFLFEYFSETQRNKGNFPGRFSGRQFSNSRSEMNVSTLELGDSALYLCASSTEVQGPISYEQYFGPGTRLTVT.

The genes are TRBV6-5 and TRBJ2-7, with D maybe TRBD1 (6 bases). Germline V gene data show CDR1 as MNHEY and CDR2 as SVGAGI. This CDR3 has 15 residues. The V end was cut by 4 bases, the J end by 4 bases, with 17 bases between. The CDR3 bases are TGTGCCAGCAGTTCCCATGACAGGCGCCGGTACGAGCAGTACTTC. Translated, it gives CASSSHDRRRYEQYF.

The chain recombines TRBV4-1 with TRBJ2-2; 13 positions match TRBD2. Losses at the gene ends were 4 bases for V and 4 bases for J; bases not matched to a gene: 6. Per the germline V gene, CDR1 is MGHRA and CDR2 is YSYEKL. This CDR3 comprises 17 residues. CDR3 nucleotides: TGCGCCAGCAGCCTGGGACTAGCGGGGTCGAGCACCGGGGAGCTGTTTTTT. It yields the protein CASSLGLAGSSTGELFF.

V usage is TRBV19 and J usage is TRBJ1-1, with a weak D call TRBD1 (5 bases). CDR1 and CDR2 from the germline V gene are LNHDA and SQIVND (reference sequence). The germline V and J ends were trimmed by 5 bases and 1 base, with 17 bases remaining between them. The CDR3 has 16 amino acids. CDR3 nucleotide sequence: TGTGCCAGTAGTTTCACTTACAGGAGTTCGAACACTGAAGCTTTCTTT. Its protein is CASSFTYRSSNTEAFF.

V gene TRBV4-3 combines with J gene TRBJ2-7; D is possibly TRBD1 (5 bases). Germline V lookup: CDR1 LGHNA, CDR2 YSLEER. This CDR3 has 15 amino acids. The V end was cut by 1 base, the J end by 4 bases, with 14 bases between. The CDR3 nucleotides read TGCGCCAGCAGCCAAGGAACAGGAGTCTTTTACGAGCAGTACTTC. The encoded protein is CASSQGTGVFYEQYF.

In nucleotides, the CDR3 is TGTGCCAGCAGTTTAACCGTGTCGGTCAACGTCCTGACTTTC. Protein: CASSLTVSVNVLTF. The chain has TRBV28 and TRBJ2-6; no clear D. Germline CDR1 reads MDHEN; CDR2 reads SYDVKM. Between the trimmed V and J ends, which lost 2 bases and 9 bases, there was a span of 11 bases. CDR3 length: 14 residues.

The CDR3 protein is CASSPPGLAGVYEQYF. The CDR3 DNA is TGTGCCAGCTCACCGCCGGGACTAGCGGGAGTCTACGAGCAGTACTTC. V gene TRBV18 combines with J gene TRBJ2-7; 14 bases match TRBD2. Germline CDR1 KGHSH, CDR2 LQKENI. V lost 3 bases to trimming and J lost 3 bases; unmatched junction nucleotides: 4. The CDR3 has 16 residues.

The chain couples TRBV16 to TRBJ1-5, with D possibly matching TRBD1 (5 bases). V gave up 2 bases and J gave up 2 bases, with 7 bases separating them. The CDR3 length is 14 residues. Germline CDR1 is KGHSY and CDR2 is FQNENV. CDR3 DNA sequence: TGTGCCAGCAGCCAAACCAGGGGCAATCAGCCCCAGCATTTT. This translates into CASSQTRGNQPQHF. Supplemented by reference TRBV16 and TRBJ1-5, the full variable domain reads GEEVAQTPKHLVRGEGQKAKLYCAPIKGHSYVFWYQQVLKNEFKFLISFQNENVFDETGMPKERFSAKCLPNSPCSLEIQATKLEDSAVYFCASSQTRGNQPQHFGDGTRLSIL.

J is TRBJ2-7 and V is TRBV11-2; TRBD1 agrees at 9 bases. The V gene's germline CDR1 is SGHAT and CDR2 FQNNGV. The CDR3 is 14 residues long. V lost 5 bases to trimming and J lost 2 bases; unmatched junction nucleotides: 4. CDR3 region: CASSTGQGTYEQYF. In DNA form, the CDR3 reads TGTGCCAGCAGCACGGGACAGGGTACCTACGAGCAGTACTTC.

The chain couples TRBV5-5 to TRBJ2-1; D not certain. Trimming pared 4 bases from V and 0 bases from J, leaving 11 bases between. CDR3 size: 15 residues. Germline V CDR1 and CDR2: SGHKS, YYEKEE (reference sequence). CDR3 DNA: TGTGCCAGCAGCAAGACTCTCTCCTCCTACAATGAGCAGTTCTTC. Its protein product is CASSKTLSSYNEQFF.

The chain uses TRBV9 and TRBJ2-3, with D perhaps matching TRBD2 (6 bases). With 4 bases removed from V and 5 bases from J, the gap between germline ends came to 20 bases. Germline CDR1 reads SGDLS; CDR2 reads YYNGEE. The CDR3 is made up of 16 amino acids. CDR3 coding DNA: TGTGCCAGCAGCCCTGCCGGCGGCGGGGCGGGAGATACGCAGTATTTT. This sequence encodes CASSPAGGGAGDTQYF.

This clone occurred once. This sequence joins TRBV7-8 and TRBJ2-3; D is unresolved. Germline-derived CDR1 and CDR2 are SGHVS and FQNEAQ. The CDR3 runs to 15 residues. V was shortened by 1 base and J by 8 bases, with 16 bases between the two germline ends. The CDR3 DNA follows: TGTGCCAGCAGCTTAGTAGAAGTATCCGAGCGTACGCAGTATTTT. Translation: CASSLVEVSERTQYF. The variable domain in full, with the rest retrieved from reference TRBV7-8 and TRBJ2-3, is GAGVSQSPRYKVAKRGQDVALRCDPISGHVSLFWYQQALGQGPEFLTYFQNEAQLDKSGLPSDRFFAERPEGSVSTLKIQRTQQEDSAVYLCASSLVEVSERTQYFGPGTRLTVL.

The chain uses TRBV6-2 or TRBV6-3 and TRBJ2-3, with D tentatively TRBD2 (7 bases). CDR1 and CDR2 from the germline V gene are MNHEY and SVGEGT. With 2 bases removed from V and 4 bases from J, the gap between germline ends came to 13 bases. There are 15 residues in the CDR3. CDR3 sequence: CASSYAGEGADTQYF. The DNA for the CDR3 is TGTGCCAGCAGTTACGCCGGGGAGGGGGCAGATACGCAGTATTTT.

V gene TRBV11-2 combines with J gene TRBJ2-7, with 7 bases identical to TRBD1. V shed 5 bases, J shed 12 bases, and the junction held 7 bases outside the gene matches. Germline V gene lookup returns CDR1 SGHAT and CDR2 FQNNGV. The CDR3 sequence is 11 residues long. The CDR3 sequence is CASSQQGLPYF. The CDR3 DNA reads TGTGCCAGCAGCCAACAGGGGCTTCCGTACTTC.

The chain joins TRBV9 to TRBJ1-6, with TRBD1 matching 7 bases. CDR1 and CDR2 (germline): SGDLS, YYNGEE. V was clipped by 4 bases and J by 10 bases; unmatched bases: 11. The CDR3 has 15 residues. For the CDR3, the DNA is TGTGCCAGCAGCCCCGAAGACAGGGCCGGCTCACCCCTCCACTTT. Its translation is CASSPEDRAGSPLHF. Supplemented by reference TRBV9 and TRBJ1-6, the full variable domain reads DSGVTQTPKHLITATGQRVTLRCSPRSGDLSVYWYQQSLDQGLQFLIQYYNGEERAKGNILERFSAQQFPDLHSELNLSSLELGDSALYFCASSPEDRAGSPLHFGNGTRLTVT.

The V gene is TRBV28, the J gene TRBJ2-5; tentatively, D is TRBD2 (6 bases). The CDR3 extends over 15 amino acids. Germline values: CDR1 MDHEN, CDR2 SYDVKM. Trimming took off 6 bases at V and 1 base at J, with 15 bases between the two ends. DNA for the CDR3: TGTGCCAGCAGGCGCCTCGGGACTTCCCAAGAGACCCAGTACTTC. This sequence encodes CASRRLGTSQETQYF.

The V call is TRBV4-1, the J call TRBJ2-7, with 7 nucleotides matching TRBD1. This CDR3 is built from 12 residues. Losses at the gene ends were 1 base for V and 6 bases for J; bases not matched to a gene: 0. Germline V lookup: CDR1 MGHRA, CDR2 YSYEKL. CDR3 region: CASSQGTGEQYF. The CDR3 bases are TGCGCCAGCAGCCAAGGGACAGGCGAGCAGTACTTC.

The CDR3 DNA is TGTGCCAGCAGCCACCGGACAGGGAGGTTTACCGAGCAGTACTTC. Translated, it gives CASSHRTGRFTEQYF. The chain is built from TRBV5-4 and TRBJ2-7; 8 bases agree with TRBD1. This CDR3 is 15 amino acids long. Germline trimming cut 4 bases from V and 6 bases from J; bases unmatched to any gene: 12. CDR1 is SGHNT and CDR2 is YYREEE in the germline V gene (reference sequence).

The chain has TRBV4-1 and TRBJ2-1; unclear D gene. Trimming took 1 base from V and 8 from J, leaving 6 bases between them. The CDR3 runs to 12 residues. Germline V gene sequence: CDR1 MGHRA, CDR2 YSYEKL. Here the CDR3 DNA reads TGCGCCAGCAGCCAAGGCCTAGATGAGCAGTTCTTC. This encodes CASSQGLDEQFF.

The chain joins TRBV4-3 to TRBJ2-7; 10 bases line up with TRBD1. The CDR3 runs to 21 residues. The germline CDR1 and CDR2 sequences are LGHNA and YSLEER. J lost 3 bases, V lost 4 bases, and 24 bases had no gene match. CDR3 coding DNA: TGCGCCAGCAGCCCCGCGGAGGTTCGGGACAGGGGACGAAAAGGCTGCTACGAGCAGTACTTC. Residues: CASSPAEVRDRGRKGCYEQYF.

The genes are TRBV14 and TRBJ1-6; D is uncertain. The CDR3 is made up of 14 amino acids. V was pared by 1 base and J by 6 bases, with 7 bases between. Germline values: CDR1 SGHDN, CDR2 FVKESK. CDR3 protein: CASSQGVFNSPLHF. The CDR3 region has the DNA TGTGCCAGCAGCCAAGGCGTCTTTAATTCACCCCTCCACTTT.

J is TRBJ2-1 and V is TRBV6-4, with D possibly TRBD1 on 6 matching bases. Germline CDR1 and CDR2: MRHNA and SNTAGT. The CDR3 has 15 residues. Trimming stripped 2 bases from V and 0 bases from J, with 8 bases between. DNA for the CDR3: TGTGCCAGCAGTGACAGGGGGACCTCCTACAATGAGCAGTTCTTC. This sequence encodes CASSDRGTSYNEQFF.